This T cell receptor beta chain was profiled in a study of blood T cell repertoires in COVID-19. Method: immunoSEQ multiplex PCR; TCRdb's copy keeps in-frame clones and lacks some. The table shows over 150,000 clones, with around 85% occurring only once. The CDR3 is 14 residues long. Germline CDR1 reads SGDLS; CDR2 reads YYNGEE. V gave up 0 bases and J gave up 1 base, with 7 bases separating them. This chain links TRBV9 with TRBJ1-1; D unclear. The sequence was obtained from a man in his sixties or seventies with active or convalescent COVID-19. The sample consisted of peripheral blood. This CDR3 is CASSVGSGNTEAFF. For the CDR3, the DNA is TGTGCCAGCAGCGTAGGGTCAGGGAACACTGAAGCTTTCTTT.